The clone carrying this T cell receptor (beta chain) was found once. The data were taken from a study of blood T cell repertoires in COVID-19. The junction had 11 bases not matched to a gene; V was cut back by 5 bases and J by 9 bases. The CDR3 runs 15 residues. CDR1 is MNHEY, CDR2 SMNVEV, per germline (reference sequence). The repertoire was sequenced with immunoSEQ multiplex PCR; TCRdb's copy has only in-frame clones and lacks some. In the table there are some 180,000 clones, approximately 89% of which are singletons. Sequencing was done on a sample of PBMCs or T cells enriched from blood (not recorded which). The J gene is TRBJ2-1, the V gene TRBV27; 9 bases line up with TRBD2. This receptor was identified in a man between 40 and 49 years old who had recovered from COVID-19. Here the CDR3 DNA reads TGTGCCAGCAGTCCGCTTGCGGGAGGGCCCCCTGAGCAGTTCTTC. Translation: CASSPLAGGPPEQFF.